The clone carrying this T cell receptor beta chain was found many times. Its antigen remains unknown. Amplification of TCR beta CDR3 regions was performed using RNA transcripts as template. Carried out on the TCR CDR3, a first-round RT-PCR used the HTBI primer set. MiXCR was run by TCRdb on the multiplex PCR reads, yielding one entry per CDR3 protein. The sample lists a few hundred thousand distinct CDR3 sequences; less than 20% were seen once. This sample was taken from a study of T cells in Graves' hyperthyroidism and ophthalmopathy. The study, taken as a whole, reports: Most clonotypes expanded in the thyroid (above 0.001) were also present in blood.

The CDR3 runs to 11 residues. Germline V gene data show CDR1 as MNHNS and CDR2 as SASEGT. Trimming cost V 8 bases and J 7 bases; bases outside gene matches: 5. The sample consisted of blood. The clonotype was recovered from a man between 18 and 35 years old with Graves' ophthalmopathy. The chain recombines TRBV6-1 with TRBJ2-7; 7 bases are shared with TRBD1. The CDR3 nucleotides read TGTGCCAGCCCCCCGGACAGGGAGCAGTACTTC. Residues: CASPPDREQYF.